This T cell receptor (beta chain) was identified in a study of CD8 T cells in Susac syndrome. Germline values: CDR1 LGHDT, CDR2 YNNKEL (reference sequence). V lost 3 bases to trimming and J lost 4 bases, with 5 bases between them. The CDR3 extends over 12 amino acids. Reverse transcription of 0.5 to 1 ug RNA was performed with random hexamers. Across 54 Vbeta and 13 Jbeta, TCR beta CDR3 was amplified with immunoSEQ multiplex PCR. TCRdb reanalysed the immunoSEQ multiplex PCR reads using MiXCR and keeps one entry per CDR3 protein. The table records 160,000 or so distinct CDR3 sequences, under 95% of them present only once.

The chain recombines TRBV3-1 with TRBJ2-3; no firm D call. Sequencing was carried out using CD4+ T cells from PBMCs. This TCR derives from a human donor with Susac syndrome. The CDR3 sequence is CASSHYADTQYF. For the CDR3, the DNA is TGTGCCAGCAGCCATTATGCAGATACGCAGTATTTT.